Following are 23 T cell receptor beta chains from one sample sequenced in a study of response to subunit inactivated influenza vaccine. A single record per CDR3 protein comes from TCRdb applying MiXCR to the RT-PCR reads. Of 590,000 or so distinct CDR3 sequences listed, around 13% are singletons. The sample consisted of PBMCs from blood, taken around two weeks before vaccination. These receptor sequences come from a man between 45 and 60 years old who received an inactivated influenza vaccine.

The CDR3 DNA sequence: TGTGCCATCACCTCGGGAGTCACCGGGGAGCTGTTTTTT. Residues: CAITSGVTGELFF. The rearrangement joins TRBV10-3 to TRBJ2-2; D possibly corresponds to TRBD2 (6 bases). The germline gives CDR1 ENHRY, CDR2 SYGVKD. This CDR3 has 13 amino acids. V lost 7 bases to trimming and J lost 4 bases, with 10 bases between them.

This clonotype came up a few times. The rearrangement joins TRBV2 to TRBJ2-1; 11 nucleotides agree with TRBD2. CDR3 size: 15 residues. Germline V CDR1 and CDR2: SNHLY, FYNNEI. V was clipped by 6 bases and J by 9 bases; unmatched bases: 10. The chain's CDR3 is CASSQLAGVRGEQFF. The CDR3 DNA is TGTGCCAGCAGCCAACTAGCGGGAGTAAGGGGTGAGCAGTTCTTC.

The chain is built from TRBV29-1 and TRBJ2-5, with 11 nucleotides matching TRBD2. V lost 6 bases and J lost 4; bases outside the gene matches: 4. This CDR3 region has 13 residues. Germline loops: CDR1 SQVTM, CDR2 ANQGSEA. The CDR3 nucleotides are TGCAGCGTCGTAGCGGGGGGGGGAGAGACCCAGTACTTC. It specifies CSVVAGGGETQYF.

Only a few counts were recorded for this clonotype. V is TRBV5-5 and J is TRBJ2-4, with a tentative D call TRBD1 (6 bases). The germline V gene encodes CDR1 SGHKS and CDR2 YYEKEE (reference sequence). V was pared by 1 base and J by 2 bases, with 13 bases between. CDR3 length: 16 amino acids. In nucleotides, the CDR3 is TGTGCCAGCAGCTTGATCCAGGGGTATTCCAAAAACATTCAGTACTTC. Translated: CASSLIQGYSKNIQYF.

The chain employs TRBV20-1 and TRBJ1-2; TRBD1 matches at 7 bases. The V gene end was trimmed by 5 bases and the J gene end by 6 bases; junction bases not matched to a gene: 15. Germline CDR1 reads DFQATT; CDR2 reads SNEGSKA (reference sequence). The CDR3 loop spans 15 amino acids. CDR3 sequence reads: CSAPHPGGRVDGYTF. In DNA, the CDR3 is TGCAGTGCTCCGCACCCAGGGGGTCGGGTCGATGGCTACACCTTC.

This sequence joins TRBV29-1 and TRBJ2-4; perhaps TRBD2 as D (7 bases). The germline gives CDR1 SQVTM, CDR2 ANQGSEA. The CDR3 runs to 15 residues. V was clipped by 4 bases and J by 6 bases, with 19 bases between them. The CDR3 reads CSVGGGGKPSNIQYF. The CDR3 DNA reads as TGCAGCGTTGGGGGGGGCGGTAAGCCCTCAAACATTCAGTACTTC.

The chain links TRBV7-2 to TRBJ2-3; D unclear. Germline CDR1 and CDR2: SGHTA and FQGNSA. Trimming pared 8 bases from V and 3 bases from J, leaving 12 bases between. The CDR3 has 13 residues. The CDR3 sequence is CASRRGSTDTQYF. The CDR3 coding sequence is TGTGCCAGCCGACGTGGGTCGACAGATACGCAGTATTTT.

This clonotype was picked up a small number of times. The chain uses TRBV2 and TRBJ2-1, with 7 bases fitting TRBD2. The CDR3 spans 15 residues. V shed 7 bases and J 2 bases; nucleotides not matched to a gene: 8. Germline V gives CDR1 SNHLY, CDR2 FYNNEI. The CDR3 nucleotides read TGTGCCAGCACCGGCGGGGGAACCACCTACAATGAGCAGTTCTTC. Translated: CASTGGGTTYNEQFF.

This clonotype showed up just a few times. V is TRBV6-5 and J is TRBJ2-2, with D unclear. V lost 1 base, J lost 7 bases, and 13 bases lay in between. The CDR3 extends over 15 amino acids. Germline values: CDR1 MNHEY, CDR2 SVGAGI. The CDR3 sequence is CASSYLPGSGGELFF. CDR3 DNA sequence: TGTGCCAGCAGTTACTTGCCTGGGTCGGGCGGGGAGCTGTTTTTT.

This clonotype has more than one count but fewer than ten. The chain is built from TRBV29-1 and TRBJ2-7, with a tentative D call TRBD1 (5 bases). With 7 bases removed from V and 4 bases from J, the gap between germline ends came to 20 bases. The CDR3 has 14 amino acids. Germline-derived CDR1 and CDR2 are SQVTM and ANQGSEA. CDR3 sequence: CSAAGPGFGYEQYF. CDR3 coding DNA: TGCAGCGCCGCCGGGCCAGGGTTCGGATACGAGCAGTACTTC.

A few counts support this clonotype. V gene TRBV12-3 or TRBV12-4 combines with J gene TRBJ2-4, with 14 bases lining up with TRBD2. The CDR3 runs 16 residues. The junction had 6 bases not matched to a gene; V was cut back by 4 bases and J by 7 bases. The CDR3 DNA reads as TGTGCCAGCAGTTCGACTAGCGGGAGGGCCGGGAACATTCAGTACTTC. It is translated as CASSSTSGRAGNIQYF.

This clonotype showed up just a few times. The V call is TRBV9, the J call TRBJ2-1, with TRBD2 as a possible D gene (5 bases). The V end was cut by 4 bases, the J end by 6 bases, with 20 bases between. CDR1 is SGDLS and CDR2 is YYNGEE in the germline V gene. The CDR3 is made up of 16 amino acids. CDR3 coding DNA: TGTGCCAGCAGCTTTCAAGCGGTTCGCGGAGGCAATGAGCAGTTCTTC. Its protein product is CASSFQAVRGGNEQFF.

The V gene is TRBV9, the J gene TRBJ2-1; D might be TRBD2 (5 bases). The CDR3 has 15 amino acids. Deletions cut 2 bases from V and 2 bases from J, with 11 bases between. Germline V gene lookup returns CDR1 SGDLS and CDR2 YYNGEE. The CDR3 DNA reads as TGTGCCAGCAGCGTGGGGAGTAGCACCTACAATGAGCAGTTCTTC. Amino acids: CASSVGSSTYNEQFF.

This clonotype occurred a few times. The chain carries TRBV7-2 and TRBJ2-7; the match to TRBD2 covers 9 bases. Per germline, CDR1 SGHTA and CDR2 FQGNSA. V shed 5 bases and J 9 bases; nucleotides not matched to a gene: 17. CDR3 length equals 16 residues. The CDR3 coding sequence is TGTGCCAGCAGCGATGGGTCGGGACTAGCCAAGATCGGGCAGTACTTC. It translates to CASSDGSGLAKIGQYF.

CDR3 in amino acids: CASSLEVPNRARVSGYTF. The CDR3 DNA reads as TGCGCCAGCAGCTTGGAAGTTCCTAATAGAGCCAGGGTCTCTGGCTACACCTTC. V gene TRBV5-1 combines with J gene TRBJ1-2; perhaps TRBD1 as D (5 bases). Germline V CDR1 and CDR2: SGHRS, YFSETQ. CDR3 length equals 18 residues. V was pared by 0 bases and J by 7 bases, with 25 bases between.

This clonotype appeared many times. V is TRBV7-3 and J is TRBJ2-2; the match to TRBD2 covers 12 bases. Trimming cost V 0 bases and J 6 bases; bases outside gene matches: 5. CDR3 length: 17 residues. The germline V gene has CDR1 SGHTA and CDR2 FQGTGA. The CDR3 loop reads CASSLTLTSGSPGELFF. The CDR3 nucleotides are TGTGCCAGCAGCTTAACGTTGACTAGCGGGAGTCCCGGGGAGCTGTTTTTT.

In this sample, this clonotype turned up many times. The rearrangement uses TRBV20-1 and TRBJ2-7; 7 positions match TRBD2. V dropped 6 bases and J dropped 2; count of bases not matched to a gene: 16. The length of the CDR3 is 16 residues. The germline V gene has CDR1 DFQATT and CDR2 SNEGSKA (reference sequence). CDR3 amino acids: CSAIGGGGRRTYEQYF. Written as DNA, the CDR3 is TGCAGTGCGATAGGAGGCGGGGGACGTCGGACCTACGAGCAGTACTTC.

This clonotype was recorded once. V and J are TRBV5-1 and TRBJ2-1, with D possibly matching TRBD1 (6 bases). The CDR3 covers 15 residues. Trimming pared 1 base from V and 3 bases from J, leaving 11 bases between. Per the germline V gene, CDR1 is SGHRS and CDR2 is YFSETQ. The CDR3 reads CASSLRTGNYNEQFF. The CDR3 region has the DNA TGCGCCAGCAGCTTGCGCACAGGGAACTACAATGAGCAGTTCTTC. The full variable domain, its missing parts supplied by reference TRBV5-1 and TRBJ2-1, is KAGVTQTPRYLIKTRGQQVTLSCSPISGHRSVSWYQQTPGQGLQFLFEYFSETQRNKGNFPGRFSGRQFSNSRSEMNVSTLELGDSALYLCASSLRTGNYNEQFFGPGTRLTVL.

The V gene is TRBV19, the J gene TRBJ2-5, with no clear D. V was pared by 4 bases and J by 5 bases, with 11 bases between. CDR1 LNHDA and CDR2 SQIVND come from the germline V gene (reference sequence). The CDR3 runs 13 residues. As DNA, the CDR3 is TGTGCCAGTAGTACTTCAGCTTGGGAGACCCAGTACTTC. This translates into CASSTSAWETQYF.

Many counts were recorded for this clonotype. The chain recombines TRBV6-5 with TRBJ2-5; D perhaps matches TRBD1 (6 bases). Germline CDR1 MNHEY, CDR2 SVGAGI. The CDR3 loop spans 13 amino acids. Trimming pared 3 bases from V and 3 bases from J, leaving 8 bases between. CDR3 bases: TGTGCCAGCAGTTATGCAGGGGAAGAGACCCAGTACTTC. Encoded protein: CASSYAGEETQYF.

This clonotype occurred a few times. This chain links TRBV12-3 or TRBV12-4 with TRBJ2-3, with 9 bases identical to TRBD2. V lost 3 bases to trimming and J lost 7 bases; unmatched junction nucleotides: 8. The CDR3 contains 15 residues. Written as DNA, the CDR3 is TGTGCCAGCAGTTTCGGTAGCGGGAGAGGAAATACGCAGTATTTT. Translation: CASSFGSGRGNTQYF.

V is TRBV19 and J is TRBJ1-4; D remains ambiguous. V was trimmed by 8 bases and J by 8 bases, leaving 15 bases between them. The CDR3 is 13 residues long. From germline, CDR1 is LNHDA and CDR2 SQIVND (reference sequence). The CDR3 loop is CASGNQRSEKLFF. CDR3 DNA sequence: TGTGCCAGTGGGAATCAGAGATCCGAAAAACTGTTTTTT.

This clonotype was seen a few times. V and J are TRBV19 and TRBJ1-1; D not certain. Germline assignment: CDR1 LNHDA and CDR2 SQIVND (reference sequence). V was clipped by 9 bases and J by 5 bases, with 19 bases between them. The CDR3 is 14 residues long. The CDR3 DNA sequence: TGTGCCAGCCGGACCGTTGGGGTCCAAACTGAAGCTTTCTTT. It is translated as CASRTVGVQTEAFF.